This T cell receptor beta chain was recovered during a study of blood T cell repertoires in COVID-19. Study background: Material from acute and convalescent COVID-19 was sourced from the United States, Italy and Spain.

V gave up 6 bases and J gave up 0 bases, with 12 bases separating them. The CDR3 sequence is 14 residues long. From germline, CDR1 is SNHLY and CDR2 FYNNEI. In the authors' methods: Amplification of reference gene primers was used by the study to estimate nucleated cell counts. The table came from immunoSEQ multiplex PCR; TCRdb's copy has only in-frame clones and leaves some out. From that table come the V and J calls and clone size; the DNA was used to work out D and trimming. The profile shows fewer than 300,000 clones, more than 85% of them singletons. Seattle patients were enrolled during active infection and followed longitudinally.

The chain combines TRBV2 with TRBJ2-7; D is ambiguous. Material: peripheral blood. The receptor's source is a person aged 18 to 30 with COVID-19, enrolled during active disease. The CDR3 DNA reads TGTGCCAGCAGATTCGACACTGACTCCTACGAGCAGTACTTC. Residues: CASRFDTDSYEQYF.